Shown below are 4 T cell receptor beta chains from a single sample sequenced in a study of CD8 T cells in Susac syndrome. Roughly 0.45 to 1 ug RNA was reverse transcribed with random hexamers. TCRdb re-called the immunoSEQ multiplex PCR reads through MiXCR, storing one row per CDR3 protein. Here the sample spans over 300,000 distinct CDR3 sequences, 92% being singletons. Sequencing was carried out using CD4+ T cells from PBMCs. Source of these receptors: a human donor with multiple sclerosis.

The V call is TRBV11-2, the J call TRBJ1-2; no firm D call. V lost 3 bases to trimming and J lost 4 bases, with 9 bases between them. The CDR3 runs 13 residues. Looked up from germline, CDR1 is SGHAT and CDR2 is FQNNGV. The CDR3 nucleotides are TGTGCCAGCAGCTTGACGATACGCTATGGCTACACCTTC. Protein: CASSLTIRYGYTF.

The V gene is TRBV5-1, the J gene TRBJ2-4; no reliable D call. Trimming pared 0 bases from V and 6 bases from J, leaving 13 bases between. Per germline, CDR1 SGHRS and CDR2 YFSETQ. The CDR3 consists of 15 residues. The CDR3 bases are TGCGCCAGCAGCTTGGCTACCGCGTCAACAAACATTCAGTACTTC. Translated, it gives CASSLATASTNIQYF.

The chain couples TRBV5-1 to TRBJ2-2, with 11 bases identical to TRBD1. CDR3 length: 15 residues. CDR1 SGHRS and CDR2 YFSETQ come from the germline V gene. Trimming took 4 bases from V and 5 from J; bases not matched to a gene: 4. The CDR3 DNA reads TGCGCCAGCAGCCGGACAGGGGGCGGGACCGGGGAGCTGTTTTTT. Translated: CASSRTGGGTGELFF.

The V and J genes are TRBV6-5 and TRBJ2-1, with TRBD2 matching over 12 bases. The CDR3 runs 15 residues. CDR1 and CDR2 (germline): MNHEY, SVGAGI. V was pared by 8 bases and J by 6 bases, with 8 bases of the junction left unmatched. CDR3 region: CASASLAGGFNEQFF. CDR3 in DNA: TGTGCCAGCGCCTCTCTAGCGGGAGGGTTCAATGAGCAGTTCTTC.